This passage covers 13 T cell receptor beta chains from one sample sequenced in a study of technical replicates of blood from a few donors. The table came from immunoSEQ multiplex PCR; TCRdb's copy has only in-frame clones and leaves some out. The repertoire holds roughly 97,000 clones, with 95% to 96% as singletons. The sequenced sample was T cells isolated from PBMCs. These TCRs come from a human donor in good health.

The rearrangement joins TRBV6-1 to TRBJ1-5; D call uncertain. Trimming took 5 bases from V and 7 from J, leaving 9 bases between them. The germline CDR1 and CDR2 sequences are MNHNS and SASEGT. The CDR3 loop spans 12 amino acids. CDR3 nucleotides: TGTGCCAGCAGTAATACAGCCCAGCCCCAGCATTTT. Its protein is CASSNTAQPQHF.

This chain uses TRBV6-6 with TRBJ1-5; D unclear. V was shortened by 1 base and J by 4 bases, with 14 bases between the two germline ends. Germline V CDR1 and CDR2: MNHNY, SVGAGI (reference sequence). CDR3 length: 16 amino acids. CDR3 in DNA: TGTGCCAGCAGTTACTACCGCGGGGTATCGAATCAGCCCCAGCATTTT. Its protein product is CASSYYRGVSNQPQHF.

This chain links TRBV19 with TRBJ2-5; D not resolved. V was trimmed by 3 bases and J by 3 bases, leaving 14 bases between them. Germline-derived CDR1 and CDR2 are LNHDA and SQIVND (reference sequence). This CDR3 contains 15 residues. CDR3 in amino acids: CASSMTPRQEETQYF. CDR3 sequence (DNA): TGTGCCAGTAGTATGACCCCAAGACAAGAAGAGACCCAGTACTTC.

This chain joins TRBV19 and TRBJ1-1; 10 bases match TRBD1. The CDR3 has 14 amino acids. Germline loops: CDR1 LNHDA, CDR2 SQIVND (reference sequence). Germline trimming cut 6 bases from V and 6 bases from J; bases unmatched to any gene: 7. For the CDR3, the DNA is TGTGCCAGTAGGGGGACAGGGGAGGCCGCTGAAGCTTTCTTT. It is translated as CASRGTGEAAEAFF. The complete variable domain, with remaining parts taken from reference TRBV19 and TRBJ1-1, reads DGGITQSPKYLFRKEGQNVTLSCEQNLNHDAMYWYRQDPGQGLRLIYYSQIVNDFQKGDIAEGYSVSREKKESFPLTVTSAQKNPTAFYLCASRGTGEAAEAFFGQGTRLTVV.

CDR3 amino acids: CASSELWGVSRELFF. The DNA for the CDR3 is TGTGCCAGCAGTGAGTTATGGGGCGTTAGCCGGGAGCTGTTTTTT. This chain joins TRBV2 and TRBJ2-2; D might be TRBD1 (5 bases). Trimming took 3 bases from V and 9 from J, leaving 17 bases between them. The CDR3 spans 15 residues. From germline, CDR1 is SNHLY and CDR2 FYNNEI.

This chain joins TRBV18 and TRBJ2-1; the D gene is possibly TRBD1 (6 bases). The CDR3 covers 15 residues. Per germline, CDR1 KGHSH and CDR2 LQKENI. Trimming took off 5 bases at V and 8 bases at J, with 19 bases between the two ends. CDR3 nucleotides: TGTGCCAGCTCATGGGCTAGCTGGGGGCCCGATGAGCAGTTCTTC. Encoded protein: CASSWASWGPDEQFF.

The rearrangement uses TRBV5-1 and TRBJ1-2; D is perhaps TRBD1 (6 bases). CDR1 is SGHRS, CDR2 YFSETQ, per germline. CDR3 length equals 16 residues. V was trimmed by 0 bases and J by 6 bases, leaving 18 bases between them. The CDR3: CASSLGSGVIIDGYTF. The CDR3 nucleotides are TGCGCCAGCAGCTTGGGTTCAGGGGTAATAATTGATGGCTACACCTTC.

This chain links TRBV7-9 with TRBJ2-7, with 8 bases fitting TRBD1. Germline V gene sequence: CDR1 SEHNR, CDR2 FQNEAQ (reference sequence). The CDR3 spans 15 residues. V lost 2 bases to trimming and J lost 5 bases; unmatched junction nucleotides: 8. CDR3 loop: CASSLPQGAVHEQYF. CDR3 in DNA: TGTGCCAGCAGCTTACCGCAGGGGGCGGTACACGAGCAGTACTTC.

The CDR3 loop is CASSLAGLYNEQFF. Written as DNA, the CDR3 is TGTGCCAGCAGCTTAGCGGGACTGTACAATGAGCAGTTCTTC. The chain recombines TRBV27 with TRBJ2-1; 8 bases are a match to TRBD2. Germline assignment: CDR1 MNHEY and CDR2 SMNVEV (reference sequence). After removal of 6 bases from V and 4 bases from J, the junction contained 5 bases not matched to a gene. CDR3 length: 14 amino acids.

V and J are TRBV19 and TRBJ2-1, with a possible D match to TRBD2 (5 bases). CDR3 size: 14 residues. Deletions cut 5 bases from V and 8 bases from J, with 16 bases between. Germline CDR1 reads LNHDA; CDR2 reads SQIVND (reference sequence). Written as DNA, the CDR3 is TGTGCCAGTAGTGGGCTAGCACGGTCGGATGAGCAGTTCTTC. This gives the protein CASSGLARSDEQFF.

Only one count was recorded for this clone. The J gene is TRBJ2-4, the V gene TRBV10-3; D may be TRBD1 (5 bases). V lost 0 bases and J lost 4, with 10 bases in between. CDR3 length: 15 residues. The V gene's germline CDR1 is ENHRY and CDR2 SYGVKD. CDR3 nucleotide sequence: TGTGCCATCAGTGAGTCCACAGGCACTAAAAACATTCAGTACTTC. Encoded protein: CAISESTGTKNIQYF.

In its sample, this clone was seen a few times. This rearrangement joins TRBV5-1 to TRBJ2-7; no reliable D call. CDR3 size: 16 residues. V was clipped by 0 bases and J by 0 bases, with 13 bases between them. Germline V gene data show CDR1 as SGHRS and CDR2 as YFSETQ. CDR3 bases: TGCGCCAGCAGCTTGGGGGCACACACCTACTCCTACGAGCAGTACTTC. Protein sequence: CASSLGAHTYSYEQYF.

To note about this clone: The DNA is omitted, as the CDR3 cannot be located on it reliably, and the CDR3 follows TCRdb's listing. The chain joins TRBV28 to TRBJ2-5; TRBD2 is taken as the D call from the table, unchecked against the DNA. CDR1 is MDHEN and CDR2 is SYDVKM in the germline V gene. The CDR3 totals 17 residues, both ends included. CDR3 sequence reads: CASTWGWGSTSGGTQYF.